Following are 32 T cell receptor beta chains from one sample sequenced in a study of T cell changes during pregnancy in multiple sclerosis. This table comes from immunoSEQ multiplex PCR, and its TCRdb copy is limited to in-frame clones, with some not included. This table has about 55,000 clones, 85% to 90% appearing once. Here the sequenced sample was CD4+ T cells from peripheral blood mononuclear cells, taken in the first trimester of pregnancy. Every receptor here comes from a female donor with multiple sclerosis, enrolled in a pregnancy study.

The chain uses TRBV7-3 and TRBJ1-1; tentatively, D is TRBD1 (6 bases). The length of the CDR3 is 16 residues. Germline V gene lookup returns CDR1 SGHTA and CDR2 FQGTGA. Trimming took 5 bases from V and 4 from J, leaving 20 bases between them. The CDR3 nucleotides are TGTGCCAGCAGCACTACCGGGGGGCTGAGGGGCACTGAAGCTTTCTTT. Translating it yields CASSTTGGLRGTEAFF.

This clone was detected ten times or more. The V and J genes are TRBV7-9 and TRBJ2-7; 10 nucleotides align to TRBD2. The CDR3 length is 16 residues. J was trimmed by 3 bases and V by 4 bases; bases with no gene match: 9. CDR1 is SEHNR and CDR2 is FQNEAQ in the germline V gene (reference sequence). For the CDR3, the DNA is TGTGCCAGCAGCTCAGCCCTAACTAGCGGGAACTACGAGCAGTACTTC. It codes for CASSSALTSGNYEQYF.

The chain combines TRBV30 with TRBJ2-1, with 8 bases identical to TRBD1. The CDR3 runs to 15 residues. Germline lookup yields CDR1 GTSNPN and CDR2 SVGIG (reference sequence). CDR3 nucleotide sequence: TGTGCGCTGGAGTCCAGGGGGCTTTCGTACAATGAGCAGTTCTTC. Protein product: CALESRGLSYNEQFF.

The CDR3 spells CASGLGGGTEAFF. The CDR3, as DNA: TGTGCCAGCGGACTAGGAGGGGGGACTGAAGCTTTCTTT. The J gene is TRBJ1-1, the V gene TRBV28; D possibly corresponds to TRBD1 (6 bases). The CDR3 has 13 residues. Germline V lookup: CDR1 MDHEN, CDR2 SYDVKM. V lost 8 bases and J lost 5, with 15 bases in between.

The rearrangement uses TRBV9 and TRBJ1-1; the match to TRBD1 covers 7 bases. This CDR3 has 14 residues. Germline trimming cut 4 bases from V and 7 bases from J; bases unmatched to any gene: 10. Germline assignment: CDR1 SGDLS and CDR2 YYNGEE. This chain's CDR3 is CASSPQTGSREAFF. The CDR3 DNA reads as TGTGCCAGCAGCCCCCAGACAGGGTCCCGTGAAGCTTTCTTT.

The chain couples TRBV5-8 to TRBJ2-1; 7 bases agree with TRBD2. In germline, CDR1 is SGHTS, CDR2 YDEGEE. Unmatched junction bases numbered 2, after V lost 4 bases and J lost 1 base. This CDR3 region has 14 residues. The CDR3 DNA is TGTGCCAGCAGCCGGGGGGTTTCCTACAATGAGCAGTTCTTC. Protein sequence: CASSRGVSYNEQFF.

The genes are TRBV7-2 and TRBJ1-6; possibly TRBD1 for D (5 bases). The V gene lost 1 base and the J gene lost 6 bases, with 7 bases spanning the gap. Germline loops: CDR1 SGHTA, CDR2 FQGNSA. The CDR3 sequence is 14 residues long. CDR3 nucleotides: TGTGCCAGCAGCTTAGTGGGGGGTAATTCACCCCTCCACTTT. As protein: CASSLVGGNSPLHF.

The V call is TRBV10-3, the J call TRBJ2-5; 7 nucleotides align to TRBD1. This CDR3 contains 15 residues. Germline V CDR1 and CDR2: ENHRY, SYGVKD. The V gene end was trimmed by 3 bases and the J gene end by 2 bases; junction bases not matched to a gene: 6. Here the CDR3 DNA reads TGTGCCATCAGTGACTTCGGGACAGCTCAAGAGACCCAGTACTTC. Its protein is CAISDFGTAQETQYF.

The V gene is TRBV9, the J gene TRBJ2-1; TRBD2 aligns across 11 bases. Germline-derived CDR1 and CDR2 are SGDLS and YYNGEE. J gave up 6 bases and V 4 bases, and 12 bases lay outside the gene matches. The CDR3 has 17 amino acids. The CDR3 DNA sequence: TGTGCCAGCAGCCCTCCCATTAGCGGGGGGGCGAGCAATGAGCAGTTCTTC. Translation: CASSPPISGGASNEQFF.

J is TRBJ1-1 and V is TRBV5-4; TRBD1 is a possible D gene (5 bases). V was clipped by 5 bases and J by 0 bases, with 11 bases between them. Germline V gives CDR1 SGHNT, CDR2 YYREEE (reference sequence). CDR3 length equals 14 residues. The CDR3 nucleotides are TGTGCCAGCAGGAAACAGGAGATGAACACTGAAGCTTTCTTT. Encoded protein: CASRKQEMNTEAFF.

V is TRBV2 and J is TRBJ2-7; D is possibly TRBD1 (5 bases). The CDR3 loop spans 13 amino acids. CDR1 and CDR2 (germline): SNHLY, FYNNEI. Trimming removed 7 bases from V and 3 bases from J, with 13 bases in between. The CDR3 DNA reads TGTGCCAGCACCGAGCAGGGCAGCTACGAGCAGTACTTC. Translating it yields CASTEQGSYEQYF.

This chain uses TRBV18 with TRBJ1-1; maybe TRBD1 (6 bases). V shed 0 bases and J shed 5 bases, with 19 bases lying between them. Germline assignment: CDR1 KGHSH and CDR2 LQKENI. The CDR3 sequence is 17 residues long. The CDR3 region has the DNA TGTGCCAGCTCACCACCGAGGACAGCCCGCCGTGATACTGAAGCTTTCTTT. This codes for CASSPPRTARRDTEAFF.

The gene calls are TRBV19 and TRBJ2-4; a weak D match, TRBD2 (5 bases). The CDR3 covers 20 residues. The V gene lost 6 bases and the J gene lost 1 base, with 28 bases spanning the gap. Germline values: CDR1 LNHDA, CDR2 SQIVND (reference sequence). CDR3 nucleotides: TGTGCCAGTAGACCGCCTTTTTTGGGAGTAAAGGGAAAGGCCAAAAACATTCAGTACTTC. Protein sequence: CASRPPFLGVKGKAKNIQYF.

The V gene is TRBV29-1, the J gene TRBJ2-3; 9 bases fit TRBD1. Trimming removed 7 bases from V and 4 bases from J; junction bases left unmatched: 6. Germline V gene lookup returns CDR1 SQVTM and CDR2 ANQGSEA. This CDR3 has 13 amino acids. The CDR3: CSARDRAPDTQYF. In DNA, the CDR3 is TGCAGCGCCCGGGACAGGGCGCCAGATACGCAGTATTTT.

The DNA of the CDR3 is TGTGCCAGCACGGGGACAGTACCCACAGAGCAGTTCTTC. This sequence encodes CASTGTVPTEQFF. This rearrangement joins TRBV25-1 to TRBJ2-1, with 7 bases matching TRBD1. V lost 7 bases to trimming and J lost 10 bases; unmatched junction nucleotides: 10. CDR1 MGHDK and CDR2 SYGVNS come from the germline V gene. The length of the CDR3 is 13 residues.

The CDR3 sequence is CASSLSRAGGPGTQYF. The CDR3 DNA is TGTGCCAGCAGTTTATCACGGGCGGGAGGGCCGGGGACCCAGTACTTC. The rearrangement joins TRBV28 to TRBJ2-5, with 9 bases aligning to TRBD2. V was pared by 1 base and J by 7 bases, with 10 bases of the junction left unmatched. The germline V gene has CDR1 MDHEN and CDR2 SYDVKM. The CDR3 is made up of 16 amino acids.

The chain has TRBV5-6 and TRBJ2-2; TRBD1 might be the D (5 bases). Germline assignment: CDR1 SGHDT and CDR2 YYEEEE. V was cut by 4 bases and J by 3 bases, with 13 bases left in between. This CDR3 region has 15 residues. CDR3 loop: CASSNWGLDTGELFF. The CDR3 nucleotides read TGTGCCAGCAGCAATTGGGGCTTGGACACCGGGGAGCTGTTTTTT.

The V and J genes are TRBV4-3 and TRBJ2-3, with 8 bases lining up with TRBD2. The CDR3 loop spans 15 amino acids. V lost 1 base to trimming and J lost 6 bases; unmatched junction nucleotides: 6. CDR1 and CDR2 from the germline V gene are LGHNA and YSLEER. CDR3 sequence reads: CASSQGTSPADTQYF. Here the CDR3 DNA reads TGCGCCAGCAGCCAAGGGACTAGCCCTGCGGATACGCAGTATTTT.

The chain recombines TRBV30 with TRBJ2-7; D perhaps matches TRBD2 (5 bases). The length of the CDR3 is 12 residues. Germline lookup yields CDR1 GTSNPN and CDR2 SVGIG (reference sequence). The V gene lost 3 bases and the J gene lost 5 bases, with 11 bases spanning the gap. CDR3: CAWRGSVDEQYF. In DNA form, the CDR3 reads TGTGCCTGGAGAGGTAGCGTCGACGAGCAGTACTTC.

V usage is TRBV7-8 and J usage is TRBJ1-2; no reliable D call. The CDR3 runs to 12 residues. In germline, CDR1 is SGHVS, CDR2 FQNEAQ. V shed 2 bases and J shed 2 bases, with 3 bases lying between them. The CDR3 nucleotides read TGTGCCAGCAGCTTATCAAACTATGGCTACACCTTC. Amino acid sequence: CASSLSNYGYTF.

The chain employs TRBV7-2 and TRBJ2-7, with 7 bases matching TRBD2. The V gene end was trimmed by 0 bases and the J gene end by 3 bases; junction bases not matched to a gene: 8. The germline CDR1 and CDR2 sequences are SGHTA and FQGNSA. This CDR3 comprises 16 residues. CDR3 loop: CASSLAGSREIYEQYF. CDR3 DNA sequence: TGTGCCAGCAGCTTAGCAGGATCGCGGGAGATCTACGAGCAGTACTTC.

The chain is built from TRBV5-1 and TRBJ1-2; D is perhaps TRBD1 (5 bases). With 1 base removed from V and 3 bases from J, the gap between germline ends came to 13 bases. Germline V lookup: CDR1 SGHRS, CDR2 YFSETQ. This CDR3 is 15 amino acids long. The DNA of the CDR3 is TGCGCCAGCAGCTTGCTGGCAGGGAATGACTATGGCTACACCTTC. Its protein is CASSLLAGNDYGYTF. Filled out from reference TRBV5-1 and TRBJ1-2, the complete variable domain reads KAGVTQTPRYLIKTRGQQVTLSCSPISGHRSVSWYQQTPGQGLQFLFEYFSETQRNKGNFPGRFSGRQFSNSRSEMNVSTLELGDSALYLCASSLLAGNDYGYTFGSGTRLTVV.

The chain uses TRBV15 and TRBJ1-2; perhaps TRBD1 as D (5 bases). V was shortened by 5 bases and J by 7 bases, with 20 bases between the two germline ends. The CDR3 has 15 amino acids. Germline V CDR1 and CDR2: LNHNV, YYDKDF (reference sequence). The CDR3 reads CATSSSLRDSPGYTF. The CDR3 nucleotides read TGTGCCACCAGCTCAAGCCTCCGGGACTCCCCTGGCTACACCTTC.

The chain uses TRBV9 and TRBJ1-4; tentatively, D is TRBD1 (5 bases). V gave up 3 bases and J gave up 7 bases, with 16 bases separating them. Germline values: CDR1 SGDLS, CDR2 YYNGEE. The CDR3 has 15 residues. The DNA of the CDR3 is TGTGCCAGCAGCGCCTTCGGGGGATCTAGTGAAAAACTGTTTTTT. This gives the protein CASSAFGGSSEKLFF.

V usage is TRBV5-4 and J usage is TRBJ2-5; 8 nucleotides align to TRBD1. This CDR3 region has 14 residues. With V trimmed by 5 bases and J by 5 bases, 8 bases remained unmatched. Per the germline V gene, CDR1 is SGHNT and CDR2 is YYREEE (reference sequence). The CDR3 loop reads CASRPTGEHETQYF. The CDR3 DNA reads TGTGCCAGCAGACCGACAGGGGAGCACGAGACCCAGTACTTC.

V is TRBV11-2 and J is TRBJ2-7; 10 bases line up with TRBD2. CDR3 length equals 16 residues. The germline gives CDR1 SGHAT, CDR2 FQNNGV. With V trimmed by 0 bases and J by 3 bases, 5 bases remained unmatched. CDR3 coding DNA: TGTGCCAGCAGCTTAGACCGGACTAGCGGACGCTACGAGCAGTACTTC. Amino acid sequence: CASSLDRTSGRYEQYF. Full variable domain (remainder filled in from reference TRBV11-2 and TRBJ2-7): EAGVAQSPRYKIIEKRQSVAFWCNPISGHATLYWYQQILGQGPKLLIQFQNNGVVDDSQLPKDRFSAERLKGVDSTLKIQPAKLEDSAVYLCASSLDRTSGRYEQYFGPGTRLTVT.

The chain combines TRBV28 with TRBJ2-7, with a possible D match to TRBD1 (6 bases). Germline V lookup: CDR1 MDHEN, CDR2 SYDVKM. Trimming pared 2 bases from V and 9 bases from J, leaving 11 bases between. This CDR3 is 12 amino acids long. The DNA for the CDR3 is TGTGCCAGCAGTTTAGGAGGACAGTCGCAGTACTTC. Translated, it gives CASSLGGQSQYF.

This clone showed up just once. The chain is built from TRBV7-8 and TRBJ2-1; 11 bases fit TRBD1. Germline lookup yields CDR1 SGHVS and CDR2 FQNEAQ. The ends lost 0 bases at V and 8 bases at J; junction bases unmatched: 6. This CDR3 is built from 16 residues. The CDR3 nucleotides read TGTGCCAGCAGCTTAGCCCGGGACAGGGGGTCCGATGAGCAGTTCTTC. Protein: CASSLARDRGSDEQFF.

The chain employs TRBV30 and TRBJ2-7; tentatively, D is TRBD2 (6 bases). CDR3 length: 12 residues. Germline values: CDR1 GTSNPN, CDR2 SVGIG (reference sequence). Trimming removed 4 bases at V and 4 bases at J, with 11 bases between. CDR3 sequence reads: CAWKPGGYEQYF. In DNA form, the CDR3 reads TGTGCCTGGAAGCCTGGGGGGTACGAGCAGTACTTC.

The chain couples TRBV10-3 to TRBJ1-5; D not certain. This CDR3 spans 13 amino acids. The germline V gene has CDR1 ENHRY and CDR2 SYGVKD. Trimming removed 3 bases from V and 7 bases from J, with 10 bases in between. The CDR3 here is CAISDREEQPQHF. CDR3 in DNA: TGTGCCATCAGTGATCGCGAGGAACAGCCCCAGCATTTT.

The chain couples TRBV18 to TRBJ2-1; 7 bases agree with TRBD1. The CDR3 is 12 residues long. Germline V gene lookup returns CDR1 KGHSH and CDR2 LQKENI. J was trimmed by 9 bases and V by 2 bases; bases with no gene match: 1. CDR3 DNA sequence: TGTGCCAGCTCACCAACAGGGGTTGAGCAGTTCTTC. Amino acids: CASSPTGVEQFF.

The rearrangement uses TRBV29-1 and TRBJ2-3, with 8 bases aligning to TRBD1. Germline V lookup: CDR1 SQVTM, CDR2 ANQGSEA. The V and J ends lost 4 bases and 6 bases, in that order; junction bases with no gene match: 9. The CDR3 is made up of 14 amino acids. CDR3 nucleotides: TGCAGCGTTGGTCAGGGGGCGTCTATCGATACGCAGTATTTT. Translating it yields CSVGQGASIDTQYF.